The 17 T cell receptor beta chains in this list originate from one sample, sequenced in a study of T cell repertoires in cytomegalovirus infection. MiXCR, applied by TCRdb to the reads, yields one record per CDR3 protein. The sample has some 940,000 distinct CDR3 sequences; around a third are singletons. For these receptors, no antigen is known. The sample was cultured CD8+ T cells from PBMCs, taken from culture after CMV antigen stimulation. Every receptor here comes from a human donor in good health (CMV status not recorded). Some clones in this sample may be carry-over from other donors' samples.

The J gene is TRBJ1-1, the V gene TRBV6-4; 7 bases line up with TRBD1. This CDR3 has 14 amino acids. Germline assignment: CDR1 MRHNA and CDR2 SNTAGT. The trim removed 4 bases at V and 0 bases at J, leaving 2 bases unmatched. The CDR3 bases are TGTGCCAGCAGTGCCAGGGGGGTGAACACTGAAGCTTTCTTT. Encoded protein: CASSARGVNTEAFF.

This clonotype was observed a handful of times. V usage is TRBV19 and J usage is TRBJ2-1; the D gene is possibly TRBD1 (5 bases). V was clipped by 4 bases and J by 2 bases, with 9 bases between them. CDR3 length: 14 amino acids. Looked up from germline, CDR1 is LNHDA and CDR2 is SQIVND (reference sequence). The CDR3 here is CASSTGNPYNEQFF. CDR3 DNA: TGTGCCAGTAGTACAGGGAACCCCTACAATGAGCAGTTCTTC.

This chain joins TRBV7-9 and TRBJ2-1; TRBD2 aligns across 8 bases. J lost 3 bases, V lost 5 bases, and 12 bases had no gene match. The CDR3 is 17 amino acids. Germline CDR1 is SEHNR and CDR2 is FQNEAQ (reference sequence). CDR3 sequence: CASSRRAVSGVYNEQFF. CDR3 in DNA: TGTGCCAGCAGCCGGCGTGCGGTTAGCGGGGTCTACAATGAGCAGTTCTTC. The full variable domain, its missing parts supplied by reference TRBV7-9 and TRBJ2-1, is DTGVSQNPRHKITKRGQNVTFRCDPISEHNRLYWYRQTLGQGPEFLTYFQNEAQLEKSRLLSDRFSAERPKGSFSTLEIQRTEQGDSAMYLCASSRRAVSGVYNEQFFGPGTRLTVL.

The chain employs TRBV28 and TRBJ1-1; D is perhaps TRBD1 (6 bases). Per the germline V gene, CDR1 is MDHEN and CDR2 is SYDVKM. The CDR3 length is 15 residues. V was clipped by 5 bases and J by 3 bases, with 16 bases between them. The CDR3 bases are TGTGCCAGCAGTCCCTGGGGGCTGAGAGACACTGAAGCTTTCTTT. This sequence encodes CASSPWGLRDTEAFF.

The chain recombines TRBV6-2 or TRBV6-3 with TRBJ2-5; the D gene is possibly TRBD1 (6 bases). The CDR3 sequence is 14 residues long. CDR1 is MNHEY and CDR2 is SVGEGT in the germline V gene. V was cut by 7 bases and J by 4 bases, with 16 bases left in between. CDR3 residues: CASITGQNTETQYF. In nucleotides, the CDR3 is TGTGCCAGCATTACGGGACAAAACACAGAGACCCAGTACTTC.

V gene TRBV7-6 combines with J gene TRBJ1-2; D unclear. The V end was cut by 0 bases, the J end by 6 bases, with 11 bases between. Germline V CDR1 and CDR2: SGHVS, FNYEAQ. The CDR3 length is 14 residues. CDR3 DNA sequence: TGTGCCAGCAGCTTAGCAGACGGGATTGATGGCTACACCTTC. This codes for CASSLADGIDGYTF.

This chain uses TRBV7-3 with TRBJ2-1, with 8 positions matching TRBD2. V trimming: 5 bases; J trimming: 8 bases; junction bases outside the gene matches: 11. Germline V lookup: CDR1 SGHTA, CDR2 FQGTGA. The CDR3 has 15 amino acids. CDR3 nucleotide sequence: TGTGCCAGCAGCCAAATAGCGGGGCTTTGGGATGAGCAGTTCTTC. Translated: CASSQIAGLWDEQFF.

The chain recombines TRBV10-3 with TRBJ2-3; D unclear. CDR1 is ENHRY, CDR2 SYGVKD, per germline. The V gene lost 6 bases and the J gene lost 0 bases, with 4 bases spanning the gap. This CDR3 has 12 residues. The CDR3 region is CAIRTSTDTQYF. DNA for the CDR3: TGTGCCATCAGGACTAGCACAGATACGCAGTATTTT.

The table lists this clonotype with a few counts. Written as DNA, the CDR3 is TGTGCCAGTAGTGGCGTGGTTGAGCAGTTCTTC. This translates into CASSGVVEQFF. The rearrangement uses TRBV19 and TRBJ2-1; no firm D call. The CDR3 has 11 residues. Germline values: CDR1 LNHDA, CDR2 SQIVND (reference sequence). V lost 5 bases and J 9 bases, leaving 8 bases between the germline ends.

The chain combines TRBV6-6 with TRBJ2-7; 7 bases are a match to TRBD1. V lost 6 bases, J lost 2 bases, and 7 bases stayed unmatched. The CDR3 consists of 14 residues. Germline V CDR1 and CDR2: MNHNY, SVGAGI (reference sequence). CDR3: CASSPGTATYEQYV. In DNA, the CDR3 is TGTGCCAGCAGCCCCGGGACAGCCACCTACGAGCAGTACGTC.

This clonotype was seen only a few times. At one boundary the junction diverges from the germline segment, which might be a read error. This chain connects TRBV7-7 to TRBJ2-1; 9 positions agree with TRBD2. Germline V gene lookup returns CDR1 SSHAT and CDR2 FNYEAQ (reference sequence). The CDR3 consists of 14 residues. The CDR3 DNA sequence: TGTGCTAGCAGCTTTGGGACTAGCTTCGATGAGCAGTTCTTT. Protein product: CASSFGTSFDEQFF. Using reference TRBV7-7 and TRBJ2-1 for the parts outside the CDR3, the full variable domain is GAGVSQSPRYKVTKRGQDVTLRCDPISSHATLYWYQQALGQGPEFLTYFNYEAQPDKSGLPSDRFSAERPEGSISTLTIQRTEQRDSAMYRCASSFGTSFDEQFFGPGTRLTVL.

J is TRBJ1-4 and V is TRBV7-9; D might be TRBD1 (5 bases). The CDR3 consists of 12 residues. V was shortened by 6 bases and J by 7 bases, with 9 bases between the two germline ends. The germline V gene encodes CDR1 SEHNR and CDR2 FQNEAQ (reference sequence). In DNA form, the CDR3 reads TGTGCCAGCAGTGGGGGAGGTGAAAAACTGTTTTTT. This codes for CASSGGGEKLFF.

The V and J genes are TRBV6-1 and TRBJ2-2; no clear D gene. Germline CDR1 reads MNHNS; CDR2 reads SASEGT. Trimming took 2 bases from V and 6 from J, leaving 13 bases between them. This CDR3 is 15 amino acids long. CDR3 bases: TGTGCCAGCAGTGAATACCTTACAGATCCCGGGGAGCTGTTTTTT. The encoded protein is CASSEYLTDPGELFF.

The rearrangement joins TRBV9 to TRBJ2-3; D perhaps matches TRBD2 (6 bases). This CDR3 contains 17 residues. Germline V gives CDR1 SGDLS, CDR2 YYNGEE. V lost 2 bases, J lost 2 bases, and 18 bases lay in between. Here the CDR3 reads CASSVATGLSLTDTQYF. The CDR3 DNA is TGTGCCAGCAGCGTCGCAACGGGACTGTCTCTCACAGATACGCAGTATTTT.

This sequence joins TRBV29-1 and TRBJ2-5, with 10 bases that match TRBD1. Losses at the gene ends were 7 bases for V and 7 bases for J; bases not matched to a gene: 9. The length of the CDR3 is 13 residues. CDR1 is SQVTM, CDR2 ANQGSEA, per germline. CDR3 residues: CSALTGGAGTQYF. In DNA form, the CDR3 reads TGCAGCGCCCTGACAGGGGGCGCCGGGACCCAGTACTTC.

This clonotype was found many times. The V gene is TRBV7-2, the J gene TRBJ2-3; D remains ambiguous. Germline V gene data show CDR1 as SGHTA and CDR2 as FQGNSA. Trimming stripped 1 base from V and 2 bases from J, with 13 bases between. There are 16 residues in the CDR3. The CDR3 loop reads CASSLVEYLPTDTQYF. For the CDR3, the DNA is TGTGCCAGCAGCTTAGTGGAGTACCTCCCCACAGATACGCAGTATTTT.

The CDR3 loop is CASSLSSGLGYTF. The CDR3 nucleotides read TGTGCCAGCAGTTTATCCTCAGGCCTTGGCTACACCTTC. V usage is TRBV27 and J usage is TRBJ1-2; no definite D call. V gave up 0 bases and J gave up 7 bases, with 9 bases separating them. The CDR3 extends over 13 amino acids. CDR1 and CDR2 from the germline V gene are MNHEY and SMNVEV (reference sequence).